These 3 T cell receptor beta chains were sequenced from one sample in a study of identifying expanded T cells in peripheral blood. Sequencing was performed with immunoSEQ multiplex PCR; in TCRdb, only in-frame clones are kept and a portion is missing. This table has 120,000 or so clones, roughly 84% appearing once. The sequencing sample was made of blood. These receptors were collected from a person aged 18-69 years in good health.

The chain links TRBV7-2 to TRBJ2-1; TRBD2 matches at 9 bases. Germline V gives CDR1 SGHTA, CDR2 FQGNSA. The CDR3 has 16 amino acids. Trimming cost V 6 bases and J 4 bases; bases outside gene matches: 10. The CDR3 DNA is TGTGCCAGCAGGTACAGAGCGGGGGGCCTATACAATGAGCAGTTCTTC. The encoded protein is CASRYRAGGLYNEQFF. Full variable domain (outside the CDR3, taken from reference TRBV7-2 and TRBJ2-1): GAGVSQSPSNKVTEKGKDVELRCDPISGHTALYWYRQSLGQGLEFLIYFQGNSAPDKSGLPSDRFSAERTGGSVSTLTIQRTQQEDSAVYLCASRYRAGGLYNEQFFGPGTRLTVL.

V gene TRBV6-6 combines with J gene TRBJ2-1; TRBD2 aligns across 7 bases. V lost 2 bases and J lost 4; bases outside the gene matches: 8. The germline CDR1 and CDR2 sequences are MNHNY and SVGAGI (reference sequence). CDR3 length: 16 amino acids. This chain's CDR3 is CASSYGVLAVYNEQFF. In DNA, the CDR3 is TGTGCCAGCAGTTACGGGGTGCTAGCGGTGTACAATGAGCAGTTCTTC.

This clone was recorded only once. The CDR3 region is CASSQASGRTDTQYF. For the CDR3, the DNA is TGCGCCAGCAGCCAAGCATCGGGGCGCACAGATACGCAGTATTTT. The chain uses TRBV4-3 and TRBJ2-3; TRBD1 or TRBD2 may be the D gene (5 bases each). Trimming took 1 base from V and 1 from J, leaving 9 bases between them. Per the germline V gene, CDR1 is LGHNA and CDR2 is YSLEER. The CDR3 extends over 15 amino acids.